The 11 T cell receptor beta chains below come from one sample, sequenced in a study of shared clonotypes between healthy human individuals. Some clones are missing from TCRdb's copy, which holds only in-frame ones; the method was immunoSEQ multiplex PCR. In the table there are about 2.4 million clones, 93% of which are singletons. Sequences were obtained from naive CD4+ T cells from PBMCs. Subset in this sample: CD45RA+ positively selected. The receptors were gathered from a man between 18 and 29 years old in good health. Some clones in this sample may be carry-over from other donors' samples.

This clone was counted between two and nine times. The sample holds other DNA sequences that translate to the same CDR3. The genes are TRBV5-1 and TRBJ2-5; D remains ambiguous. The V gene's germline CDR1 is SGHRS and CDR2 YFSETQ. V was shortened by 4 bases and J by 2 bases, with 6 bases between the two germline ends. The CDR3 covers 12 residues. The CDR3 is CASSAQQETQYF. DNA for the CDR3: TGCGCCAGCAGCGCACAGCAAGAGACCCAGTACTTC.

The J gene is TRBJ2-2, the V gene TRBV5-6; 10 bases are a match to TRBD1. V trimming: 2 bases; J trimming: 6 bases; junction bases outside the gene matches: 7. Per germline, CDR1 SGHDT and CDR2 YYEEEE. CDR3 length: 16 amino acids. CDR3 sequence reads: CASSFRDRGRSGELFF. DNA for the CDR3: TGTGCCAGCAGCTTCCGGGACAGGGGCCGTTCCGGGGAGCTGTTTTTT.

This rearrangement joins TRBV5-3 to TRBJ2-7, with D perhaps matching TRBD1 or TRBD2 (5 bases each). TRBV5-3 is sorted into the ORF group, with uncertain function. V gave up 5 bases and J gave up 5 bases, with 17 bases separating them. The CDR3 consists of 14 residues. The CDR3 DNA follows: TGTGCCAGAAGGGGGGAACCTGTCCGCCACGAGCAGTACTTC. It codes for CARRGEPVRHEQYF.

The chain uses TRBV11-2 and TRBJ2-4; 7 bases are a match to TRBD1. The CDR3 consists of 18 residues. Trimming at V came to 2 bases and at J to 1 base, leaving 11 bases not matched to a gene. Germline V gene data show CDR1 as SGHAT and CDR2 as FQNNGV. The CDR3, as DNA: TGTGCCAGCAGCTTACTGGTGACAGGGAAGTTTGCCAAAAACATTCAGTACTTC. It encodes CASSLLVTGKFAKNIQYF.

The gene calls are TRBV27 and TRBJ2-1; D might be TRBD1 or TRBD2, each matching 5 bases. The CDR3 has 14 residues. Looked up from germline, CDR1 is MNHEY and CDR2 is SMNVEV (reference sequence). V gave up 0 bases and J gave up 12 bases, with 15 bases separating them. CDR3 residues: CASSLSGTRSWQFF. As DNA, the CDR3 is TGTGCCAGCAGTTTATCGGGGACGCGGTCTTGGCAGTTCTTC.

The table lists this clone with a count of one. CDR3 DNA: TGCGCCAGCAGCTTGAGCAACGCGAACACCGGGGAGCTGTTTTTT. It specifies CASSLSNANTGELFF. The chain couples TRBV5-1 to TRBJ2-2; the D is unclear. V lost 1 base and J 0 bases, leaving 7 bases between the germline ends. Germline V gene sequence: CDR1 SGHRS, CDR2 YFSETQ. CDR3 length: 15 residues.

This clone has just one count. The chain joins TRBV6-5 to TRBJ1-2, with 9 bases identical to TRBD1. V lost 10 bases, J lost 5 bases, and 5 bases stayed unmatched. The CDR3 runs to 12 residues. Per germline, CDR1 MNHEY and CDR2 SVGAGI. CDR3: CATWGQGYGYTF. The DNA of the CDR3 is TGTGCCACCTGGGGACAGGGATATGGCTACACCTTC.

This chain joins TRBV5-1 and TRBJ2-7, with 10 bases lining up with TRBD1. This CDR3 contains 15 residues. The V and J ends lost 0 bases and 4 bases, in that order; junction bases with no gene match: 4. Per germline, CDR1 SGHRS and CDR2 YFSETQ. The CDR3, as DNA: TGCGCCAGCAGCTTGGGGGACAGGGGCACATACGAGCAGTACTTC. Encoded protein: CASSLGDRGTYEQYF.

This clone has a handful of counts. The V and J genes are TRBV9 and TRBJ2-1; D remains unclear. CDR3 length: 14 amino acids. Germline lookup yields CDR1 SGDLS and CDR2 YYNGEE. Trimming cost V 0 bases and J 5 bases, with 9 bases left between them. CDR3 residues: CASSVAPRDNEQFF. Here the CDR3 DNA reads TGTGCCAGCAGCGTAGCTCCCCGAGACAATGAGCAGTTCTTC.

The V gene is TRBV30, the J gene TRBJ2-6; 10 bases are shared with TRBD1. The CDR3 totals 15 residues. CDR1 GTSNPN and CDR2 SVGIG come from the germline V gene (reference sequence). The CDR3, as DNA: TGTGCTTCGACAGGGGGCCTCTCTGGGGCCAACGTCCTGACTTTC. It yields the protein CASTGGLSGANVLTF.

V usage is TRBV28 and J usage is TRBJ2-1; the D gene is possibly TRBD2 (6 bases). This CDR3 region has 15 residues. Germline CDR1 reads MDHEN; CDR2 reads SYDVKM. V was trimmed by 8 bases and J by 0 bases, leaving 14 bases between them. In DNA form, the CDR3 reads TGTGCCAGCTGCTTAGCGGCGAGCTCCTACAATGAGCAGTTCTTC. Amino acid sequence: CASCLAASSYNEQFF. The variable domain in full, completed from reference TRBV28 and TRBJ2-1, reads DVKVTQSSRYLVKRTGEKVFLECVQDMDHENMFWYRQDPGLGLRLIYFSYDVKMKEKGDIPEGYSVSREKKERFSLILESASTNQTSMYLCASCLAASSYNEQFFGPGTRLTVL.